This T cell receptor beta chain came from a study of T cells in localized non-small cell lung cancer. TCRdb's table, derived via immunoSEQ multiplex PCR, lists solely in-frame clones and lacks some. The data contain 55,000 to 80,000 clones, 80% to 90% of them singletons. V lost 7 bases and J lost 5, with 5 bases in between. The length of the CDR3 is 11 residues. Germline V gives CDR1 SEHNR, CDR2 FQNEAQ (reference sequence). This TCR was recovered from a female donor of 60 years or more with stage I lung adenocarcinoma. The rearrangement uses TRBV7-9 and TRBJ1-4; D uncertain. Sequencing was performed on peripheral blood, taken before any cancer treatment. CDR3 nucleotides: TGTGCCAGCAAAGGGAATGAAAAACTGTTTTTT. It codes for CASKGNEKLFF. The full variable domain, completed using reference TRBV7-9 and TRBJ1-4, is DTGVSQNPRHKITKRGQNVTFRCDPISEHNRLYWYRQTLGQGPEFLTYFQNEAQLEKSRLLSDRFSAERPKGSFSTLEIQRTEQGDSAMYLCASKGNEKLFFGSGTQLSVL.